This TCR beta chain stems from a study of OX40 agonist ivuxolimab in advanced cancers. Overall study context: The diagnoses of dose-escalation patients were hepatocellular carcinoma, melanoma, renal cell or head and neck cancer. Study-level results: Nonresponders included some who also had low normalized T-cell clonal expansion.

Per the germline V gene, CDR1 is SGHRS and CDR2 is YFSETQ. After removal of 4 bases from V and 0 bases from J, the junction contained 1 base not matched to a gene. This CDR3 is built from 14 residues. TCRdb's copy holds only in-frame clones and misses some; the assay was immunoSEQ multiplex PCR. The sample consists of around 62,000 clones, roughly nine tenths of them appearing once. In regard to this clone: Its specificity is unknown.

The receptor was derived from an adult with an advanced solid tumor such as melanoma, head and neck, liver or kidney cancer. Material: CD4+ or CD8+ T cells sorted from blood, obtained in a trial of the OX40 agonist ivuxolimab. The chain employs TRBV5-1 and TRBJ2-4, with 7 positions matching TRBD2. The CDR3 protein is CASSPSGAKNIQYF. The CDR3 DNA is TGCGCCAGCAGCCCTAGCGGAGCCAAAAACATTCAGTACTTC.